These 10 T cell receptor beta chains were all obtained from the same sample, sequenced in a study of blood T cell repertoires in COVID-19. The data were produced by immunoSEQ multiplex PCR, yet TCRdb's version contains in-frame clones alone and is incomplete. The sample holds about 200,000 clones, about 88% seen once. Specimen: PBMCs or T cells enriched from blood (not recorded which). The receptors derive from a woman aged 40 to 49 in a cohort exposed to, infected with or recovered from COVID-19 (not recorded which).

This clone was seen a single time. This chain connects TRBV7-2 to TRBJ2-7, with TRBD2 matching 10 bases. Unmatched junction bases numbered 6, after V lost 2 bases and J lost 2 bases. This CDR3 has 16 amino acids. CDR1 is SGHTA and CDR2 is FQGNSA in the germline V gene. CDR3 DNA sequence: TGTGCCAGCAGCTTATATGGGACTAGCGAGACCTACGAGCAGTACTTC. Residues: CASSLYGTSETYEQYF. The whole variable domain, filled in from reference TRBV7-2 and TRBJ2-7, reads GAGVSQSPSNKVTEKGKDVELRCDPISGHTALYWYRQSLGQGLEFLIYFQGNSAPDKSGLPSDRFSAERTGGSVSTLTIQRTQQEDSAVYLCASSLYGTSETYEQYFGPGTRLTVT.

CDR3 amino acids: CASSIRLDSPSTDTQYF. DNA of the CDR3: TGTGCCAGCAGTATAAGGTTAGACAGTCCTAGCACAGATACGCAGTATTTT. The V call is TRBV27, the J call TRBJ2-3, with D tentatively TRBD1 (5 bases). The germline gives CDR1 MNHEY, CDR2 SMNVEV (reference sequence). There are 17 residues in the CDR3. The ends were cut back, 5 bases at V and 0 bases at J, with 18 bases in the middle.

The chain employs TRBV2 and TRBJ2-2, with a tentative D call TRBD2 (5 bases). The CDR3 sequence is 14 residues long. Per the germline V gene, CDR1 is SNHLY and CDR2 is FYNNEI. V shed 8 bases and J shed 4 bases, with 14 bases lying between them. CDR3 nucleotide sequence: TGTGCCAGCGTGGTCCCAGAGGGCACCGGGGAGCTGTTTTTT. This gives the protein CASVVPEGTGELFF. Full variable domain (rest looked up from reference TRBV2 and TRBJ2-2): EPEVTQTPSHQVTQMGQEVILRCVPISNHLYFYWYRQILGQKVEFLVSFYNNEISEKSEIFDDQFSVERPDGSNFTLKIRSTKLEDSAMYFCASVVPEGTGELFFGEGSRLTVL.

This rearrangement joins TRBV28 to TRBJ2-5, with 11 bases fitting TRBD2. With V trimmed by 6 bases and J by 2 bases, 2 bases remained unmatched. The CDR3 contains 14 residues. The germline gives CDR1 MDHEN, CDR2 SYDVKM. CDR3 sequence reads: CASRGTSGQETQYF. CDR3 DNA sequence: TGTGCCAGCAGGGGGACTAGCGGTCAAGAGACCCAGTACTTC.

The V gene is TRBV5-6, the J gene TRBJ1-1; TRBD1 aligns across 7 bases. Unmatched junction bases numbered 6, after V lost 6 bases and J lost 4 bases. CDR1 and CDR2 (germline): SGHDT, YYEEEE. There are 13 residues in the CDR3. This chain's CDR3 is CASTIQGGTEAFF. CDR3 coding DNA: TGTGCCAGCACTATTCAGGGGGGCACTGAAGCTTTCTTT.

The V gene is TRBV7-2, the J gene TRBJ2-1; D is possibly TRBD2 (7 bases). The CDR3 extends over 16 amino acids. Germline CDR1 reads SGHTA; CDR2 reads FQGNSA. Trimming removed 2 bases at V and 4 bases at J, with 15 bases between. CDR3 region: CASSLLRGGGYNEQFF. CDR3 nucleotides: TGTGCCAGCAGCTTACTTAGGGGAGGGGGATACAATGAGCAGTTCTTC.

The CDR3 region has the DNA TGCGCCAGCAGCTTGGAACAGGGCCATTCACCCCTCCACTTT. It translates to CASSLEQGHSPLHF. V is TRBV5-1 and J is TRBJ1-6; D perhaps matches TRBD1 (6 bases). Per germline, CDR1 SGHRS and CDR2 YFSETQ. The CDR3 contains 14 residues. V was clipped by 0 bases and J by 8 bases, with 9 bases between them.

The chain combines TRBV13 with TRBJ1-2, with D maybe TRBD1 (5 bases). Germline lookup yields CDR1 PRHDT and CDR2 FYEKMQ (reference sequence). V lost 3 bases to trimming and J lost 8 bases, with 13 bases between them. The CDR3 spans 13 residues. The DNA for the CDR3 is TGTGCCAGCAGCTTTTGGCGGGGGGAGGGCTACACCTTC. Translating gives CASSFWRGEGYTF.

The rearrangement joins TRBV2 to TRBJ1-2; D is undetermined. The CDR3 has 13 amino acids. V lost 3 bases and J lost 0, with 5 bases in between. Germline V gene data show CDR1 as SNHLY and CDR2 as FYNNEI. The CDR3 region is CASSEGANYGYTF. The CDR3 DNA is TGTGCCAGCAGTGAGGGCGCTAACTATGGCTACACCTTC. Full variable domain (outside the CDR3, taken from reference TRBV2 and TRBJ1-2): EPEVTQTPSHQVTQMGQEVILRCVPISNHLYFYWYRQILGQKVEFLVSFYNNEISEKSEIFDDQFSVERPDGSNFTLKIRSTKLEDSAMYFCASSEGANYGYTFGSGTRLTVV.

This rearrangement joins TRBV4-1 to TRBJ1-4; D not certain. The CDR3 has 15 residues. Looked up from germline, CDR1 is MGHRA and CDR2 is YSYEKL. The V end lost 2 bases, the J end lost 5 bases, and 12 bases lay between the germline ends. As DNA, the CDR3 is TGCGCCAGCAGCCAAATGCGGGTAGCGAATGAAAAACTGTTTTTT. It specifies CASSQMRVANEKLFF.